Listed here is a single T cell receptor (beta chain). This clonotype has a count of ten or more. Its antigen is unknown. Base qualities are not recorded, but no much larger clone differs from it by a single base. TCR beta CDR3 regions were amplified from RNA transcripts. A first-round RT-PCR of the TCR CDR3 used the HTBI primer set with the Qiagen OneStep RT-PCR kit. The libraries were constructed in a second round of multiplex PCR and then size-selected and purified. Sequencing of the libraries was done on an Illumina HiSeq2000 using paired-end 100 bp reads. The original pipeline was this. SOAPnuke was used to process the raw data, throwing out any read that contained adapters or uncalled bases, had a mean Phred below 15, or lacked an exact constant-primer or identifier match. COPE v1.2.5 was used to merge high-quality paired reads, and clonotypes were defined as unique nucleotide sequences. MiTCR v1.1 was used to align the clonotypes against IMGT TRBV, TRBD and TRBJ reference segments. The analysis was restricted to V-J combinations with a frequency above 0.0001, which together covered about 99% of the repertoires. The TCS score was defined as F50 (clonal expansion) divided by E x V (chaos), with BLOSUM62-based TCRdist calculated between CDR3 peptides within each V-J. Welch's t-statistics and random forest reduced fewer than 600 V-J features to 13, which were used in a naive Bayes classifier (R e1071). Using fastp trimming at Q25 and MiXCR clonotype assembly, TCRdb reanalyzed the public sequencing data and kept in-frame beta chains. Each entry merges the rows of one CDR3 protein and shows their most common DNA and genes. The V and J calls, along with clone size, are taken from TCRdb and not from the paper's own processing. The sample profile shows some 200,000 distinct CDR3 sequences; 17% of them were found once. The ten largest clones represent around 52% of the sample.

From the cysteine through the phenylalanine, the CDR3 covers 13 amino acids. Only the CDR3 region is kept as DNA, spanning 39 bases read in frame from base 1. CDR1 and CDR2 are drawn from the germline V gene: SGHAT, FQNNGV. The germline ends are 13 bases apart after V is trimmed by 6 bases and J by 5 bases. A patient counted as having stable Graves' hyperthyroidism if no progression to ophthalmopathy occurred over 18 months of follow-up. The hyperthyroidism patients were between 18 and 65 years old and newly diagnosed, with a disease duration of less than 2 months. The study excluded patients with uncontrolled infections, other autoimmune diseases, pregnancy or lactation. Diagnoses were established on the basis of clinical symptoms, serum thyroxine and TRAb, thyroid ultrasound, and orbital computed tomography. PBMCs were isolated from 10 ml of fresh peripheral blood by Ficoll-Paque density gradient centrifugation. Total RNA was extracted using Trizol reagent, and RNA quality was assessed on an Agilent 2100 Bioanalyzer.

The sample is drawn from a study of T cells in Graves' hyperthyroidism and ophthalmopathy (dated by TCRdb to between 2018 and 2021). At the level of the whole study: Peripheral blood was sampled at the time of initial diagnosis, prior to any treatment. In addition, the study compared T-cell repertoires in thyroid tissue and in blood from several Graves' hyperthyroidism patients. After sampling, hyperthyroidism patients received methimazole starting at 30 mg daily, and ophthalmopathy patients received high-dose intravenous methylprednisolone. The 100 discovery patients were randomly split 7:3 into training and test sets. According to the paper, TCR Vbeta CDR3 sequencing was carried out on 135 peripheral blood samples, which came from 40 to 45 ophthalmopathy, under 85 hyperthyroidism and approximately 17 progressor patients. Prospective prediction of ophthalmopathy was tested in an independent validation cohort of some 19 hyperthyroidism patients and 17 patients who later progressed to ophthalmopathy. A discovery cohort of roughly 100 patients, 43 with Graves' ophthalmopathy and about 58 with stable Graves' hyperthyroidism, was used to find distinguishing TCR V-J signatures. Study-wide conclusions, independent of this receptor: Most expanded thyroid clonotypes (frequency above 0.001) were also found in blood, which suggests that blood repertoires may mirror thyroid immune responses. In validation, the model predicted progression to ophthalmopathy a median of around 6.5 months before onset, with 65% to 71% sensitivity and roughly 79% specificity. A 13 V-J signature model separated ophthalmopathy from stable hyperthyroidism, with around 90% sensitivity and approximately 81% specificity in cross-validation and 80%/75% in testing. No statistical method was used to fix the sample size in advance, and group allocation was not hidden from the investigators.

The sequence joins TRBV11-2 to TRBJ1-1; the D region possibly corresponds to TRBD1 (5 bases align). The sample taken for sequencing was blood. This sequence was found in a man over 45 with Graves' hyperthyroidism. At the DNA level, the sequence is TGTGCCAGCAGAGGCTTTCAGGGAACTGAAGCTTTCTTT. Protein translation: CASRGFQGTEAFF. The full variable domain, with segments outside the CDR3 supplied by the reference TRBV11-2 and TRBJ1-1 proteins, appears as EAGVAQSPRYKIIEKRQSVAFWCNPISGHATLYWYQQILGQGPKLLIQFQNNGVVDDSQLPKDRFSAERLKGVDSTLKIQPAKLEDSAVYLCASRGFQGTEAFFGQGTRLTVV.